The 15 T cell receptor beta chains below come from one sample, sequenced in a study of T cell changes during pregnancy in multiple sclerosis. This table comes from immunoSEQ multiplex PCR, and its TCRdb copy is limited to in-frame clones, with some not included. The table shows roughly 40,000 clones, with 75% to 95% occurring only once. Sequencing used CD4+ T cells from peripheral blood mononuclear cells, obtained in the second trimester of pregnancy. These receptors came from a female donor in good health, enrolled as a control in a pregnancy study.

V is TRBV11-2 and J is TRBJ2-3; the D gene is possibly TRBD2 (5 bases). The CDR3 totals 14 residues. CDR1 is SGHAT, CDR2 FQNNGV, per germline. With 3 bases removed from V and 2 bases from J, the gap between germline ends came to 9 bases. In DNA form, the CDR3 reads TGTGCCAGCAGCTTTGAGGGATCCACAGATACGCAGTATTTT. Residues: CASSFEGSTDTQYF. Drawing the rest from reference TRBV11-2 and TRBJ2-3, the complete variable domain is EAGVAQSPRYKIIEKRQSVAFWCNPISGHATLYWYQQILGQGPKLLIQFQNNGVVDDSQLPKDRFSAERLKGVDSTLKIQPAKLEDSAVYLCASSFEGSTDTQYFGPGTRLTVL.

This clone was counted between two and nine times. V is TRBV30 and J is TRBJ1-2; the D gene is possibly TRBD1 (5 bases). Trimming took off 3 bases at V and 7 bases at J, with 15 bases between the two ends. The CDR3 is made up of 13 amino acids. The germline V gene has CDR1 GTSNPN and CDR2 SVGIG (reference sequence). In DNA, the CDR3 is TGTGCCTGGAGGACAGACTCCCTCTTTGGCTACACCTTC. Its translation is CAWRTDSLFGYTF.

J is TRBJ2-1 and V is TRBV7-3, with 7 bases matching TRBD2. The germline V gene encodes CDR1 SGHTA and CDR2 FQGTGA. With 5 bases clipped from V and 6 bases from J, the junction kept 7 bases outside the gene matches. CDR3 length: 14 amino acids. The CDR3 protein is CASSPSTSLNEQFF. Written as DNA, the CDR3 is TGTGCCAGCAGCCCATCGACTAGCCTCAATGAGCAGTTCTTC. Variable domain in full (rest from reference TRBV7-3 and TRBJ2-1): GAGVSQTPSNKVTEKGKYVELRCDPISGHTALYWYRQSLGQGPEFLIYFQGTGAADDSGLPNDRFFAVRPEGSVSTLKIQRTERGDSAVYLCASSPSTSLNEQFFGPGTRLTVL.

The rearrangement uses TRBV30 and TRBJ1-4; 11 bases align to TRBD1. Trimming cost V 2 bases and J 10 bases; bases outside gene matches: 9. The CDR3 totals 15 residues. CDR1 is GTSNPN and CDR2 is SVGIG in the germline V gene (reference sequence). Here the CDR3 DNA reads TGTGCCTGGAGTCGAGCCGGGACAGGGGGAGGAAAACTGTTTTTT. Protein: CAWSRAGTGGGKLFF.

The J gene is TRBJ2-3, the V gene TRBV5-1; possible D gene TRBD2, 6 bases. The V and J ends lost 0 bases and 2 bases respectively, with 10 bases between them. This CDR3 comprises 15 residues. Germline lookup yields CDR1 SGHRS and CDR2 YFSETQ. The CDR3 bases are TGCGCCAGCAGCTTGGGGGACTTTTCCACAGATACGCAGTATTTT. Translated: CASSLGDFSTDTQYF.

The chain has TRBV19 and TRBJ2-6; 14 bases match TRBD2. V lost 4 bases to trimming and J lost 2 bases; unmatched junction nucleotides: 1. CDR1 LNHDA and CDR2 SQIVND come from the germline V gene (reference sequence). The CDR3 has 17 residues. The CDR3 DNA follows: TGTGCCAGTAGTACGACTAGCGGGAGGGCTGGGGCCAACGTCCTGACTTTC. Protein product: CASSTTSGRAGANVLTF.

The rearrangement links TRBV5-1 to TRBJ1-2; 12 nucleotides agree with TRBD1. This CDR3 spans 16 amino acids. Germline V gene lookup returns CDR1 SGHRS and CDR2 YFSETQ. The J segment lost 3 bases and the V segment lost 7 bases, leaving 10 bases of the junction unmatched. This CDR3 is CASSRTGTGGDYGYTF. Written as DNA, the CDR3 is TGCGCCAGCTCACGAACCGGGACAGGGGGCGACTATGGCTACACCTTC.

In its sample, this clone was seen once. The chain carries TRBV9 and TRBJ1-3; D is possibly TRBD1 (5 bases). The germline V gene has CDR1 SGDLS and CDR2 YYNGEE. V gave up 3 bases and J gave up 11 bases, with 18 bases separating them. This CDR3 is built from 14 residues. The CDR3 region is CASSERGDPTPIYF. The CDR3 nucleotides are TGTGCCAGCAGCGAGCGGGGGGACCCAACCCCCATATATTTT.

The CDR3 sequence: CASRKPASGYNEQFF. The CDR3 bases are TGTGCCAGCAGAAAACCGGCTAGCGGGTACAATGAGCAGTTCTTC. The chain combines TRBV27 with TRBJ2-1; 8 bases line up with TRBD2. Germline CDR1 reads MNHEY; CDR2 reads SMNVEV (reference sequence). V lost 6 bases, J lost 4 bases, and 8 bases stayed unmatched. The CDR3 is 15 residues long.

The rearrangement joins TRBV5-4 to TRBJ2-3; 10 nucleotides match TRBD1. J was trimmed by 5 bases and V by 4 bases; bases with no gene match: 1. CDR1 and CDR2 (germline): SGHNT, YYREEE (reference sequence). The CDR3 spans 13 residues. The CDR3, as DNA: TGTGCCAGCAGCCGGGACAGGGGAGATACGCAGTATTTT. This sequence encodes CASSRDRGDTQYF.

This clone was recorded a few times. The V gene is TRBV9, the J gene TRBJ2-1; 8 nucleotides match TRBD1. From germline, CDR1 is SGDLS and CDR2 YYNGEE. Losses at the gene ends were 4 bases for V and 6 bases for J; bases not matched to a gene: 9. This CDR3 contains 15 residues. DNA of the CDR3: TGTGCCAGCAGCTTGGAGGGACAGGCAGTCAATGAGCAGTTCTTC. Translation gives CASSLEGQAVNEQFF. Combining the CDR3 with reference TRBV9 and TRBJ2-1 gives the whole variable domain DSGVTQTPKHLITATGQRVTLRCSPRSGDLSVYWYQQSLDQGLQFLIQYYNGEERAKGNILERFSAQQFPDLHSELNLSSLELGDSALYFCASSLEGQAVNEQFFGPGTRLTVL.

The chain couples TRBV7-2 to TRBJ1-3; D call uncertain. CDR3 length: 13 residues. Deletions cut 5 bases from V and 4 bases from J, with 9 bases between. Germline CDR1 is SGHTA and CDR2 is FQGNSA. CDR3 sequence (DNA): TGTGCCAGCAGCCCCCCCGCGGGAAACACCATATATTTT. Encoded protein: CASSPPAGNTIYF.

This clone was seen a single time. The J gene is TRBJ2-3, the V gene TRBV7-3; 10 bases map to TRBD2. V trimming: 1 base; J trimming: 9 bases; junction bases outside the gene matches: 7. Germline V gene sequence: CDR1 SGHTA, CDR2 FQGTGA. The CDR3 runs 15 residues. CDR3 nucleotides: TGTGCCAGCAGCTTAAGAGCGGGGGGGCCTGAGACGCAGTATTTT. It specifies CASSLRAGGPETQYF. The whole variable domain, remainder taken from reference TRBV7-3 and TRBJ2-3, is GAGVSQTPSNKVTEKGKYVELRCDPISGHTALYWYRQSLGQGPEFLIYFQGTGAADDSGLPNDRFFAVRPEGSVSTLKIQRTERGDSAVYLCASSLRAGGPETQYFGPGTRLTVL.

The genes are TRBV27 and TRBJ2-1; 10 positions match TRBD2. The CDR3 length is 17 residues. Germline loops: CDR1 MNHEY, CDR2 SMNVEV (reference sequence). V shed 4 bases and J 7 bases; nucleotides not matched to a gene: 13. The CDR3 sequence: CASSSPGGTSDLNEQFF. CDR3 DNA: TGTGCCAGCAGTTCCCCAGGTGGGACTAGCGACCTGAATGAGCAGTTCTTC.

The chain combines TRBV19 with TRBJ1-2; a possible D gene is TRBD1 (6 bases). Trimming stripped 3 bases from V and 2 bases from J, with 13 bases between. The CDR3 covers 15 residues. Germline V lookup: CDR1 LNHDA, CDR2 SQIVND (reference sequence). The CDR3 region is CASSISGRGNYGYTF. The CDR3 region has the DNA TGTGCCAGTAGTATCAGTGGTAGGGGGAACTATGGCTACACCTTC.